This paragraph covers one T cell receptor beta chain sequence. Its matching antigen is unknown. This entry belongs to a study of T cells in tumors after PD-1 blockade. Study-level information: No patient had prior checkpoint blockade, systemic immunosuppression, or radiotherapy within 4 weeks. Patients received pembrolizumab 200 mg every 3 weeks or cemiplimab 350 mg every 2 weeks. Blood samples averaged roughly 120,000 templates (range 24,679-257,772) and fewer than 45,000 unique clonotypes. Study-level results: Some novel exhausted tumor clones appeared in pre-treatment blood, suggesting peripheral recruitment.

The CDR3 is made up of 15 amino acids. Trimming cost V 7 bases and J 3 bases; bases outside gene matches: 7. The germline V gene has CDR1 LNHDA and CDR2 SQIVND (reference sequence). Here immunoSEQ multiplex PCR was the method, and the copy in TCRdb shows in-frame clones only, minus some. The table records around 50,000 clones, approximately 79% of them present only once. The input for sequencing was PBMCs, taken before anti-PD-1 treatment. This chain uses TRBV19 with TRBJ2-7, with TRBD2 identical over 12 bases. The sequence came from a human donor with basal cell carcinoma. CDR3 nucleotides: TGTGCCAGTAAAAGACTAGCGGGAGACCTCTACGAGCAGTACTTC. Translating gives CASKRLAGDLYEQYF.